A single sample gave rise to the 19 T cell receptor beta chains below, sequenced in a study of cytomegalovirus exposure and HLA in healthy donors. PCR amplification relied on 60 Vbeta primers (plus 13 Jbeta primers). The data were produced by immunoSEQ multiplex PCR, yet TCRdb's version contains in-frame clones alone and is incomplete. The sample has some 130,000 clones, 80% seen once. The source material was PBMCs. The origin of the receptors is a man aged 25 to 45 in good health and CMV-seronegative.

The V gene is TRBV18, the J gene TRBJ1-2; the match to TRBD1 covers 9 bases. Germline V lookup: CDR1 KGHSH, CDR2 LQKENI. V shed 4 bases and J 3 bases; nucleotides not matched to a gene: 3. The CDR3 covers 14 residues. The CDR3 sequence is CASSLDRGDYGYTF. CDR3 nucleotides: TGTGCCAGCTCACTGGACAGGGGAGACTATGGCTACACCTTC.

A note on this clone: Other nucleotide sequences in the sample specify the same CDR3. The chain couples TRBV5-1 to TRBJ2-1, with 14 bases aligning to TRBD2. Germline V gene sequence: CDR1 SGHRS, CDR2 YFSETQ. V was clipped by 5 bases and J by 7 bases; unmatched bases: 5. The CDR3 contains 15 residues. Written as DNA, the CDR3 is TGCGCCAGCAGTGAGGGACTAGCGGGAGTGAATGAGCAGTTCTTC. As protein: CASSEGLAGVNEQFF.

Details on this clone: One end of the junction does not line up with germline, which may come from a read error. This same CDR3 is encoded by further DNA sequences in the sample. The CDR3 loop is CASSLRPGGEYF. CDR3 DNA: TGTGCCAGCAGCTTGCGCCCCGGGGGGGAGTACTTT. The chain uses TRBV5-6 and TRBJ2-7; 8 bases are shared with TRBD2. The CDR3 runs to 12 residues. Germline values: CDR1 SGHDT, CDR2 YYEEEE.

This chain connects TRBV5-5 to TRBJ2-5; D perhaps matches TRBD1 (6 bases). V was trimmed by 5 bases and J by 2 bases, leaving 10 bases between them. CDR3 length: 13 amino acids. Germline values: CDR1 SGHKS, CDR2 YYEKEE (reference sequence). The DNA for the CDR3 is TGTGCCAGCAGGGGGACAACACAAGAGACCCAGTACTTC. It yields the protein CASRGTTQETQYF.

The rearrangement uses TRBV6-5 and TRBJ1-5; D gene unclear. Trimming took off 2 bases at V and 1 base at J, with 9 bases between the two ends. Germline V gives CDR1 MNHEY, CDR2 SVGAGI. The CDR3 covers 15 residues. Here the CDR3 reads CASSYMRGSNQPQHF. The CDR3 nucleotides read TGTGCCAGCAGTTACATGAGAGGCAGCAATCAGCCCCAGCATTTT.

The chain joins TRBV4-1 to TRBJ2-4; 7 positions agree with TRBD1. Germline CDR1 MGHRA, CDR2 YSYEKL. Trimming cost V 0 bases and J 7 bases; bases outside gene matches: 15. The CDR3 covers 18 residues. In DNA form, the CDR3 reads TGCGCCAGCAGCCAAGAGCCACCCGACAGGGCCGGGGACAACATTCAGTACTTC. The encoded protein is CASSQEPPDRAGDNIQYF.

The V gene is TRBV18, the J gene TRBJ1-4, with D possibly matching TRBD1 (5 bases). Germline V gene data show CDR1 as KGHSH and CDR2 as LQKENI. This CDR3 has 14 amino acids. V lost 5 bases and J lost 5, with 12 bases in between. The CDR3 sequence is CASSAQAANEKLFF. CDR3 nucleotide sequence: TGTGCCAGCTCAGCACAGGCGGCGAATGAAAAACTGTTTTTT.

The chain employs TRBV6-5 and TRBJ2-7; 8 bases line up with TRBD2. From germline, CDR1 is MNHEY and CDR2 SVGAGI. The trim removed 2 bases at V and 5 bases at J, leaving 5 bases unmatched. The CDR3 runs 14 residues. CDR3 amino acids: CASSYEAGAHEQYF. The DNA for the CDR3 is TGTGCCAGCAGTTACGAAGCGGGAGCTCACGAGCAGTACTTC.

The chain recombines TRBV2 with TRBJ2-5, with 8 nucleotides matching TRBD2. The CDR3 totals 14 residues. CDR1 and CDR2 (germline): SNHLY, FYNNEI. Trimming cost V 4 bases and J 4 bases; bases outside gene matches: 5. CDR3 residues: CASSVGTSGETQYF. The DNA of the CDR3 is TGTGCCAGCAGTGTAGGCACTAGCGGAGAGACCCAGTACTTC.

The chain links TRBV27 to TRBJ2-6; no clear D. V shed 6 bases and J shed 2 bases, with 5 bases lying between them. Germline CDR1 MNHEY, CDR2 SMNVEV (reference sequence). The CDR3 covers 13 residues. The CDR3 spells CASRETGANVLTF. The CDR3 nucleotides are TGTGCCAGCAGGGAGACTGGGGCCAACGTCCTGACTTTC.

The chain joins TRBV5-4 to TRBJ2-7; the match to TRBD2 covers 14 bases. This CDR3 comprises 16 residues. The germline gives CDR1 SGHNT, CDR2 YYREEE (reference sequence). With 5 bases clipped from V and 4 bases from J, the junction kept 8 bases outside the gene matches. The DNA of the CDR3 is TGTGCCAGCAGGGCCGGGACTAGCGGGAGAGGATACGAGCAGTACTTC. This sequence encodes CASRAGTSGRGYEQYF.

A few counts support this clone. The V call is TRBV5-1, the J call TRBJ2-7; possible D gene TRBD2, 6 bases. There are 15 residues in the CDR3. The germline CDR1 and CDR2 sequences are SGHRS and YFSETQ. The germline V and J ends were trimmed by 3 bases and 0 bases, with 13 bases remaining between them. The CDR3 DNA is TGCGCCAGCAGCTCGACGGCGGGAAACTCCTACGAGCAGTACTTC. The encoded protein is CASSSTAGNSYEQYF.

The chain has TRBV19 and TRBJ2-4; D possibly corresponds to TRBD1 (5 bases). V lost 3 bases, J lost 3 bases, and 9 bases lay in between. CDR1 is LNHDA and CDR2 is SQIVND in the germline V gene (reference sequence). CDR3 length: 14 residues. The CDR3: CASSMKDIKNIQYF. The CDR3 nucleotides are TGTGCCAGTAGTATGAAGGACATCAAAAACATTCAGTACTTC.

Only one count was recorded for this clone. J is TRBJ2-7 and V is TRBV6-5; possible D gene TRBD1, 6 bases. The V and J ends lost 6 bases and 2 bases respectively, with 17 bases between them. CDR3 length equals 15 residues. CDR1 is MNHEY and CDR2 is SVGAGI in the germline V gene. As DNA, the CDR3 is TGTGCCAGCAGGAACCCTTACAGGGCGCCCTACGAGCAGTACTTC. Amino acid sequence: CASRNPYRAPYEQYF.

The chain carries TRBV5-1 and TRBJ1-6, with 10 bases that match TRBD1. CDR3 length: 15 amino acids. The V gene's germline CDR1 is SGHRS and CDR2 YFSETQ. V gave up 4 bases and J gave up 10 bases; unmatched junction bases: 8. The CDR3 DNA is TGCGCCAGCAGCCCCAGGGACAGGGGTCGGTCACCCCTCCACTTT. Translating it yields CASSPRDRGRSPLHF.

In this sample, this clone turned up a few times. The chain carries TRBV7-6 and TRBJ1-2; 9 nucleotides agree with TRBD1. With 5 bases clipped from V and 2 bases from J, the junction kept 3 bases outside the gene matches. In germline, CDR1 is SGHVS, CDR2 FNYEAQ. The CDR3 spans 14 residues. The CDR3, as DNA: TGTGCCAGCAGCCCTGGACAGGGGAACTATGGCTACACCTTC. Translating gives CASSPGQGNYGYTF.

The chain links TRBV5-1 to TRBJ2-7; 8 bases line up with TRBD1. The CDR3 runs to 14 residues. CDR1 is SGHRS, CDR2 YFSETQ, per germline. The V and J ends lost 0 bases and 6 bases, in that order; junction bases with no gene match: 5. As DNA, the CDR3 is TGCGCCAGCAGCTTGGGACAGGGGCGAGGCGAGCAGTACTTC. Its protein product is CASSLGQGRGEQYF.

The CDR3 DNA reads as TGTGCCAGCAGTTATCTGGGGGGTGGTATCCACGAGCAGTACTTC. Protein sequence: CASSYLGGGIHEQYF. The chain uses TRBV6-5 and TRBJ2-7; TRBD2 is a possible D gene (6 bases). Germline V gene lookup returns CDR1 MNHEY and CDR2 SVGAGI. The V gene lost 3 bases and the J gene lost 5 bases, with 17 bases spanning the gap. The CDR3 spans 15 residues.

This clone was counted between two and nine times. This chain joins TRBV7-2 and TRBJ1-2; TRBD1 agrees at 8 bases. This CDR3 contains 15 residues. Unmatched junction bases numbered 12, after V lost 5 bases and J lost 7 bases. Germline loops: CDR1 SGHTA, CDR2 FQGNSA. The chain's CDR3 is CASSASRGQGGGYTF. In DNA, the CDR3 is TGTGCCAGCAGCGCCAGCAGGGGGCAGGGAGGTGGCTACACCTTC.